This T cell receptor (beta chain) was recorded in a study of T cell repertoires in ileal Crohn's disease. Study information: At surgery, 35% to 40% of patients smoked, with median disease duration 7.9 years. The study's findings and limits: Every patient over 26.8% clonality showed endoscopic recurrence.

Adults with ileal or ileocolonic Crohn's disease and an indication for resection were eligible. TCRB immunosequencing input was roughly 500 nanograms of biopsy DNA per sample. Sequenced by immunoSEQ multiplex PCR; TCRdb stores in-frame clones only, minus some. The sample lists some 14,000 clones; about 78% were seen once. On this clone itself: What it recognizes is unknown.

Germline V lookup: CDR1 SGHRS, CDR2 YFSETQ. Trimming shortened V by 0 bases and J by 3 bases, and 7 bases separated the two germline ends. This CDR3 contains 14 residues. Sequenced input: ileal tissue. V gene TRBV5-1 combines with J gene TRBJ1-5; D possibly corresponds to TRBD1 (5 bases). This clonotype originated in an adult with Crohn's disease. Here the CDR3 DNA reads TGCGCCAGCAGCTTGGAGGGGCCCAATCAGCCCCAGCATTTT. Translation: CASSLEGPNQPQHF.